Listed below are T cell receptor beta chains from one sample, sequenced in a study of Tregs in tolerant kidney transplant recipients. Clones were sequenced by immunoSEQ multiplex PCR, and TCRdb holds only the in-frame ones, with some missing. The sample consists of about 83,000 clones, 95% to 98% of them appearing once. The specimen was CD4+ T cells from blood, collected before the transplant. The receptors originated from a human donor who received a combined kidney and bone marrow transplant. Each CDR3 is given with its conserved first and last residue.

V gene: TRBV30
J gene: TRBJ2-7
CDR3 protein: CAWSAAGFSYEQYF

V gene: TRBV7-3
J gene: TRBJ2-1
CDR3 protein: CASSLLAGVTYNEQFF

V gene: TRBV5-1
J gene: TRBJ2-1
CDR3 protein: CASSLGAGNNEQFF

V gene: TRBV5-6
J gene: TRBJ2-5
CDR3 protein: CASSQAPSGDNYQETQYF

V gene: TRBV7-2
J gene: TRBJ2-1
CDR3 protein: CASSPILERGYNEQFF

V gene: TRBV19
J gene: TRBJ1-2
CDR3 protein: CASSIEGGYGYTF

V gene: TRBV5-8
J gene: TRBJ1-3
CDR3 protein: CASSLTDGNTIYF

V gene: TRBV7-3
J gene: TRBJ2-1
CDR3 protein: CASSLAVGEQFF

V gene: TRBV9
J gene: TRBJ2-7
CDR3 protein: CASSTQTGLSYEQYF

V gene: TRBV5-1
J gene: TRBJ2-7
CDR3 protein: CASSLNSFGQGLGEQYF

V gene: TRBV5-4
J gene: TRBJ2-3
CDR3 protein: CASSLKFGTSTDTQYF